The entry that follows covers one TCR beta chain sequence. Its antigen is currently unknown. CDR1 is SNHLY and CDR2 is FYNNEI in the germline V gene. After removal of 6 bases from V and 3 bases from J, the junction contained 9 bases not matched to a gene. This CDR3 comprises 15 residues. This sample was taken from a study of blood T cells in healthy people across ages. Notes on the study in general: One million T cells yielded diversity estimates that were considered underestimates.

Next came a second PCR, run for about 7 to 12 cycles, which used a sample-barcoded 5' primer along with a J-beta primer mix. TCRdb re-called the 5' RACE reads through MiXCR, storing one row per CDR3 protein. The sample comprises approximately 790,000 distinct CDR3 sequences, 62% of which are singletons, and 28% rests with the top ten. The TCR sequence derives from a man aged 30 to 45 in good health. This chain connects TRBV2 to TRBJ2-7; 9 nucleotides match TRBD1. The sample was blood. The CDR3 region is CASRDHGTGRYEQYF. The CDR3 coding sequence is TGTGCCAGCAGGGACCACGGGACAGGGCGCTACGAGCAGTACTTC.